The entry that follows covers one TCR beta chain sequence. The entry originates in a study of molecular identifiers for immune sequencing clone quantification. Study information: Within a replicate experiment, RNA obtained from either 20,000 or 100,000 naive CD8 cells was divided into five aliquots, and four of those aliquots were then sequenced.

Using its own MiXCR run on the PCR reads, TCRdb lists one record per CDR3 protein. The repertoire holds under 800,000 distinct CDR3 sequences, with 25% as singletons. This TCR was recovered from a human donor in good health. Some libraries in this study had Jurkat cell RNA spiked in. The sample consisted of naive CD8+ T cells from blood, with Jurkat cell RNA spiked in. Subset in this sample: FACS-sorted CD8+CD4-CCR7+CD45RA+ naive T cells.

The DNA for the CDR3 is TGCGCCAGCCGCCCGTTGGCACAGGGGCCCCCGTACGAGCAGTACTTC. Its protein product is CASRPLAQGPPYEQYF. V gene TRBV10-2 combines with J gene TRBJ2-7; 7 nucleotides match TRBD1. CDR1 and CDR2 (germline): WSHSY, SAAADI. This CDR3 is built from 16 residues. The V and J ends lost 8 bases and 4 bases, in that order; junction bases with no gene match: 17.